These 24 T cell receptor beta chains share one sample of origin, sequenced in a study of blood T cell repertoires in COVID-19 (dated by TCRdb to between 2020 and 2021). Library preparation used the immunoSEQ multiplex PCR assay. TCRdb holds this immuneACCESS table with in-frame rearrangements only. Some clones are missing; in checked studies, unresolved V genes explain under half, and the rest has no known cause. The sample profile shows fewer than 200,000 clones; just under 95% of them were found once. The ten most abundant clones make up about 4.5% of the sample. Source material: peripheral blood. Receptors originate from a woman aged 45-65 years with acute or convalescent COVID-19.

The V gene is TRBV20-1, the J gene TRBJ2-6, with TRBD1 matching 7 bases. Per germline, CDR1 DFQATT and CDR2 SNEGSKA (reference sequence). The CDR3 length is 17 residues. V was clipped by 3 bases and J by 0 bases; unmatched bases: 8. CDR3 region: CSASRQGFSSGANVLTF. The CDR3 DNA sequence: TGCAGTGCTAGTAGACAGGGCTTCAGCTCTGGGGCCAACGTCCTGACTTTC.

The J gene is TRBJ2-5, the V gene TRBV24-1; TRBD2 matches at 9 bases. In germline, CDR1 is KGHDR, CDR2 SFDVKD. J lost 5 bases, V lost 2 bases, and 5 bases had no gene match. The length of the CDR3 is 15 residues. The CDR3 is CATSDSGGGAETQYF. DNA for the CDR3: TGTGCCACCAGTGATTCGGGCGGGGGGGCCGAGACCCAGTACTTC.

CDR3 amino acids: CASSTDRAREQYF. The DNA for the CDR3 is TGTGCCAGCAGTACGGACAGGGCCCGCGAGCAGTACTTC. The gene calls are TRBV12-3 or TRBV12-4 and TRBJ2-7; 8 bases match TRBD1. The V gene end was trimmed by 5 bases and the J gene end by 6 bases; junction bases not matched to a gene: 6. The CDR3 length is 13 residues.

The chain carries TRBV9 and TRBJ2-3; weak D call: TRBD1 (7 bases). The CDR3 is made up of 13 amino acids. V was pared by 9 bases and J by 4 bases, with 15 bases between. Germline V gives CDR1 SGDLS, CDR2 YYNGEE. The CDR3 loop reads CATSGGWADTQYF. In DNA, the CDR3 is TGTGCCACCTCAGGGGGGTGGGCAGATACGCAGTATTTT. Filled out from reference TRBV9 and TRBJ2-3, the complete variable domain reads DSGVTQTPKHLITATGQRVTLRCSPRSGDLSVYWYQQSLDQGLQFLIQYYNGEERAKGNILERFSAQQFPDLHSELNLSSLELGDSALYFCATSGGWADTQYFGPGTRLTVL.

The chain couples TRBV4-1 to TRBJ2-7, with D perhaps TRBD2 (5 bases). CDR3 size: 13 residues. With 1 base removed from V and 3 bases from J, the gap between germline ends came to 7 bases. Germline CDR1 reads MGHRA; CDR2 reads YSYEKL. The CDR3 reads CASSQGTSYEQYF. The CDR3 nucleotides read TGCGCCAGCAGCCAAGGCACTAGCTACGAGCAGTACTTC.

In DNA, the CDR3 is TGTGCCAGCAGTCTCGACAGGGCGGCGAAGGGCTACACCTTC. The encoded protein is CASSLDRAAKGYTF. This sequence joins TRBV28 and TRBJ1-2; 7 positions agree with TRBD1. Trimming took 5 bases from V and 8 from J; bases not matched to a gene: 11. The germline V gene has CDR1 MDHEN and CDR2 SYDVKM. This CDR3 comprises 14 residues.

The V call is TRBV2, the J call TRBJ2-1; TRBD2 agrees at 12 bases. Per germline, CDR1 SNHLY and CDR2 FYNNEI. V lost 2 bases, J lost 6 bases, and 2 bases stayed unmatched. The CDR3 is made up of 15 amino acids. The CDR3 DNA reads as TGTGCCAGCAGTGAACTAGCGGGAGGGCGCAATGAGCAGTTCTTC. Residues: CASSELAGGRNEQFF.

This sequence joins TRBV5-5 and TRBJ2-3; TRBD1 agrees at 7 bases. V was clipped by 2 bases and J by 3 bases; unmatched bases: 6. The CDR3 is 15 amino acids. Looked up from germline, CDR1 is SGHKS and CDR2 is YYEKEE (reference sequence). The CDR3 bases are TGTGCCAGCAGCTTTGGCAGGGGGTGGACAGATACGCAGTATTTT. This encodes CASSFGRGWTDTQYF.

The chain employs TRBV7-2 and TRBJ2-5; TRBD1 matches at 9 bases. The CDR3 runs to 16 residues. Per the germline V gene, CDR1 is SGHTA and CDR2 is FQGNSA. J gave up 5 bases and V 7 bases, and 14 bases lay outside the gene matches. CDR3 in amino acids: CASTLTGTGLGETQYF. The DNA for the CDR3 is TGTGCCAGCACCCTAACCGGGACAGGGTTAGGCGAGACCCAGTACTTC.

The chain carries TRBV18 and TRBJ1-1, with D perhaps matching TRBD1 (5 bases). Trimming removed 0 bases from V and 4 bases from J, with 12 bases in between. Germline CDR1 is KGHSH and CDR2 is LQKENI. There are 15 residues in the CDR3. The DNA for the CDR3 is TGTGCCAGCTCACCACCTTCTTTGGGGCCCACTGAAGCTTTCTTT. Its protein is CASSPPSLGPTEAFF.

The chain links TRBV3-1 (or the pseudogene TRBV3-2) to TRBJ2-3, with TRBD2 matching over 9 bases. With 3 bases clipped from V and 3 bases from J, the junction kept 1 base outside the gene matches. Germline V gene sequence: CDR1 LGHDT, CDR2 YNNKEL (reference sequence). The CDR3 is 14 residues long. The CDR3 DNA follows: TGTGCCAGCAGCCATCTAGCGGGGACAGATACGCAGTATTTT. Translated: CASSHLAGTDTQYF.

The chain uses TRBV4-3 and TRBJ2-3; 7 nucleotides align to TRBD1. The trim removed 1 base at V and 6 bases at J, leaving 7 bases unmatched. Germline-derived CDR1 and CDR2 are LGHNA and YSLEER. The CDR3 loop spans 15 amino acids. CDR3 in DNA: TGCGCCAGCAGCCAAGCCCCCCGACAGGGCGATACGCAGTATTTT. Translating it yields CASSQAPRQGDTQYF.

V gene TRBV19 combines with J gene TRBJ1-2; D remains ambiguous. Germline CDR1 reads LNHDA; CDR2 reads SQIVND (reference sequence). Trimming took 5 bases from V and 0 from J, leaving 7 bases between them. This CDR3 has 13 residues. CDR3 in DNA: TGTGCCAGTAGTTTCCCCTCTAACTATGGCTACACCTTC. Translated: CASSFPSNYGYTF.

This sequence joins TRBV7-3 and TRBJ1-1, with unresolved D. The ends were cut back, 5 bases at V and 1 base at J, with 23 bases in the middle. This CDR3 region has 18 residues. Germline values: CDR1 SGHTA, CDR2 FQGTGA. CDR3 sequence (DNA): TGTGCCAGCAGCCAAGAGGCCAGACCTCGATCTTGGAACACTGAAGCTTTCTTT. This translates into CASSQEARPRSWNTEAFF.

The chain combines TRBV18 with TRBJ1-1; TRBD1 is a possible D gene (6 bases). Trimming pared 7 bases from V and 1 base from J, leaving 10 bases between. CDR1 is KGHSH, CDR2 LQKENI, per germline. The CDR3 has 13 amino acids. The CDR3 DNA is TGTGCCAGCTTCGGGACAAGGAACACTGAAGCTTTCTTT. Translation gives CASFGTRNTEAFF.

The chain is built from TRBV18 and TRBJ1-6, with D tentatively TRBD1 (5 bases). Germline-derived CDR1 and CDR2 are KGHSH and LQKENI. This CDR3 region has 17 residues. Trimming removed 3 bases from V and 6 bases from J, with 18 bases in between. The CDR3 sequence is CASSPADISIINSPLHF. CDR3 DNA: TGTGCCAGCTCACCGGCGGACATATCCATTATTAATTCACCCCTCCACTTT.

The gene calls are TRBV5-1 and TRBJ1-1; no clear D. Trimming took off 1 base at V and 10 bases at J, with 17 bases between the two ends. There are 14 residues in the CDR3. The germline gives CDR1 SGHRS, CDR2 YFSETQ. CDR3 nucleotide sequence: TGCGCCAGCAGCTTGCCACAATCCGAAGGAGGAGCTTTCTTT. Its protein product is CASSLPQSEGGAFF.

This chain links TRBV4-3 with TRBJ1-1; no clear D. V shed 6 bases and J shed 4 bases, with 12 bases lying between them. The CDR3 consists of 13 residues. Germline V lookup: CDR1 LGHNA, CDR2 YSLEER. The CDR3 DNA follows: TGCGCCAGCAGTGCGGCCTTTAGCACTGAAGCTTTCTTT. As protein: CASSAAFSTEAFF.

This chain links TRBV3-1 (or the pseudogene TRBV3-2) with TRBJ2-1, with 8 bases lining up with TRBD2. V was pared by 6 bases and J by 3 bases, with 4 bases of the junction left unmatched. CDR3 length equals 14 residues. Germline V lookup: CDR1 LGHDT, CDR2 YNNKEL (reference sequence). Here the CDR3 reads CASRGSGIYNEQFF. In DNA form, the CDR3 reads TGTGCCAGCAGAGGTAGCGGGATCTACAATGAGCAGTTCTTC.

The V call is TRBV19, the J call TRBJ2-7, with D unclear. Germline V CDR1 and CDR2: LNHDA, SQIVND (reference sequence). The length of the CDR3 is 13 residues. V was trimmed by 5 bases and J by 2 bases, leaving 10 bases between them. CDR3 sequence: CASSSVYTYEQYF. CDR3 nucleotide sequence: TGTGCCAGTAGTTCGGTGTATACCTACGAGCAGTACTTC.

The chain couples TRBV12-3 or TRBV12-4 to TRBJ2-1, with TRBD2 as a possible D gene (5 bases). This CDR3 has 13 amino acids. Trimming removed 3 bases from V and 5 bases from J, with 8 bases in between. The chain's CDR3 is CASSFSGNNEQFF. DNA for the CDR3: TGTGCCAGCAGTTTTTCGGGGAACAATGAGCAGTTCTTC.

This chain joins TRBV28 and TRBJ1-5, with 7 nucleotides matching TRBD1. With 11 bases clipped from V and 3 bases from J, the junction kept 4 bases outside the gene matches. This CDR3 is built from 12 residues. The germline gives CDR1 MDHEN, CDR2 SYDVKM. The CDR3 DNA is TGTGCCGACGGGACAGACAATCAGCCCCAGCATTTT. The encoded protein is CADGTDNQPQHF.

The gene calls are TRBV13 and TRBJ2-7; D ambiguous. The CDR3 has 12 residues. Looked up from germline, CDR1 is PRHDT and CDR2 is FYEKMQ (reference sequence). V dropped 3 bases and J dropped 9 bases, with 12 bases sitting between them. CDR3 sequence reads: CASSFSERGQYF. In nucleotides, the CDR3 is TGTGCCAGCAGCTTCTCAGAGAGAGGGCAGTACTTC.

The chain employs TRBV7-8 and TRBJ1-1, with 7 positions matching TRBD1. Unmatched junction bases numbered 8, after V lost 5 bases and J lost 11 bases. This CDR3 comprises 12 residues. Germline V gene lookup returns CDR1 SGHVS and CDR2 FQNEAQ. The CDR3 DNA reads as TGTGCCAGCAGCGTAGACAGGGAAGCGGCTTTCTTT. This gives the protein CASSVDREAAFF.